This T cell receptor beta chain was sequenced for a study of blood T cell repertoires in COVID-19. As for the study in general: From T cells, B-cell-depleted T cells, or PBMCs came the material, which was cDNA or gDNA.

The method was immunoSEQ multiplex PCR; TCRdb's version includes in-frame clones alone and lacks a portion of them. The data contain about 150,000 clones, over 75% of them singletons. The CDR3 length is 14 residues. CDR1 is WSHSY, CDR2 SAAADI, per germline. Trimming pared 1 base from V and 2 bases from J, leaving 8 bases between. This TCR came from a human donor in a cohort sampled during active COVID-19. The chain employs TRBV10-2 and TRBJ1-1, with a weak D call TRBD1 (6 bases). The source material was peripheral blood. DNA of the CDR3: TGCGCCAGCAGTGAGTACAGGGAAAACACTGAAGCTTTCTTT. This codes for CASSEYRENTEAFF.